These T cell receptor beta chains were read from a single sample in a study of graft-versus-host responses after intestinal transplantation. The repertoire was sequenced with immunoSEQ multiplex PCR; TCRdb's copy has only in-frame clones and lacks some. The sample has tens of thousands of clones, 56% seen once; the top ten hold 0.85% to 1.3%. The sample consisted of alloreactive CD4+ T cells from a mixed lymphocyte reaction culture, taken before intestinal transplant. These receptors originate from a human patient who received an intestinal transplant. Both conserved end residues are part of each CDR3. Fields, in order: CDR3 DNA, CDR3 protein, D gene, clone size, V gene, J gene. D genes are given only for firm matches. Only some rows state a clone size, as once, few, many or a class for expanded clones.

TGTGCCAGCAGCCCGGGTCCATCGGGCACTGAAGCTTTCTTT	CASSPGPSGTEAFF	NA	NA	TRBV11-2	TRBJ1-1
TGTGCCAGCAGCTTGGTCAGGGCAATTGGGTACAATGAGCAGTTCTTC	CASSLVRAIGYNEQFF	NA	NA	TRBV5-4	TRBJ2-1
TGTGCCACCAGCAGAGAAAGGGGTTATAGCAATCAGCCCCAGCATTTT	CATSRERGYSNQPQHF	NA	NA	TRBV15	TRBJ1-5
TGTGCCAGTAGTATAGGCCCGGGACAGGGGAACAATGAGCAGTTCTTC	CASSIGPGQGNNEQFF	TRBD1	few	TRBV19	TRBJ2-1
TGTGCCAGCAGCTTAGCGCCCCAAGCTCCCACGGGTACGCAGTATTTT	CASSLAPQAPTGTQYF	NA	NA	TRBV7-6	TRBJ2-3
TGTGCCAGCAGCAGACAAATGACAGGGCCTAATGAAAAACTGTTTTTT	CASSRQMTGPNEKLFF	TRBD1	NA	TRBV13	TRBJ1-4
TGTGCCAGCAGTGACCCCGGGACTAGTCTGGAGACCCAGTACTTC	CASSDPGTSLETQYF	TRBD2	NA	TRBV6-1	TRBJ2-5
TGTGCCAGCAGCAGCCTCAGGGTTTCTGGGGCCAACGTCCTGACTTTC	CASSSLRVSGANVLTF	NA	once	TRBV11-2	TRBJ2-6
TGTGCCTGGAGTGTGAATACAGGAATGAGGATCTATGGCTACACCTTC	CAWSVNTGMRIYGYTF	NA	few	TRBV30	TRBJ1-2
TGCGCCAGCAGCACAAGACACCTTATCACAGATACGCAGTATTTT	CASSTRHLITDTQYF	NA	NA	TRBV5-1	TRBJ2-3
TGCGCCAGCAGCTTGCTAGCGACCTCCTACAATGAGCAGTTCTTC	CASSLLATSYNEQFF	NA	NA	TRBV5-1	TRBJ2-1
TGCGCCAGCAGCTTGGTAGCGGGAGGATCCTACGAGCAGTACTTC	CASSLVAGGSYEQYF	TRBD2	NA	TRBV5-1	TRBJ2-7
TGTGCCAGTAGAAATAGGGGAATTATCACCGGGGAGCTGTTTTTT	CASRNRGIITGELFF	NA	NA	TRBV19	TRBJ2-2
TGTGCCAGCAGCTTAGAGTATTCGGGGGTTCAGCAGTACTTC	CASSLEYSGVQQYF	NA	NA	TRBV7-2	TRBJ2-7
TGTGCCAGCAGCCCTGGACAGGGGTGGGAAAAACTGTTTTTT	CASSPGQGWEKLFF	TRBD1	few	TRBV7-9	TRBJ1-4
TGTGCCAGCAGTTCCGGGGGGGGGAGCAATCAGCCCCAGCATTTT	CASSSGGGSNQPQHF	NA	NA	TRBV6-6	TRBJ1-5
TGTGCCAGCAGCTTATACCCGGGACAGGGTCGATACGAGCAGTACTTC	CASSLYPGQGRYEQYF	TRBD1	NA	TRBV7-8	TRBJ2-7
TGTGCCAGCAGTGAAGGACTAGCGGGAGATGGAGATACGCAGTATTTT	CASSEGLAGDGDTQYF	TRBD2	few	TRBV2	TRBJ2-3
TGTGCCAGCAGCTTAATCTTCGCCGGGGGTTGGGGACAAGAGACCCAGTACTTC	CASSLIFAGGWGQETQYF	NA	few	TRBV7-8	TRBJ2-5
TGTGCCAGCAGGGCCACCCGATACGAGCAGTACTTC	CASRATRYEQYF	NA	NA	TRBV2	TRBJ2-7
TGTGCCAGCAGTTACCGGAGAGGAAACACCATATATTTT	CASSYRRGNTIYF	NA	NA	TRBV6-5	TRBJ1-3
TGTGCCAGCAGTGAATCAAGCCGTAACTATGGCTACACCTTC	CASSESSRNYGYTF	NA	few	TRBV25-1	TRBJ1-2
TGTGCCAGCTCGGGGTCGACAGGGCCTAATGAAAAACTGTTTTTT	CASSGSTGPNEKLFF	TRBD1	NA	TRBV18	TRBJ1-4
TGTGCCATCAGTGAGTCGGGGCTCGGCACAGATACGCAGTATTTT	CAISESGLGTDTQYF	NA	NA	TRBV10-3	TRBJ2-3
TGTGCCAGCAGTTACGAGTTGTGGGGGGTTTACTCACCCCTCCACTTT	CASSYELWGVYSPLHF	NA	few	TRBV6-6	TRBJ1-6
TGCAGCGTTGAAGAGGGGGGGAGTACTGAAGCTTTCTTT	CSVEEGGSTEAFF	NA	few	TRBV29-1	TRBJ1-1
TGTGCCAGCAGTAGCCAGGGGGCAGGCGAGCAGTACTTC	CASSSQGAGEQYF	TRBD1	NA	TRBV7-7	TRBJ2-7
TGTGCCAGCAGCGCCTCCGGAAACACCATATATTTT	CASSASGNTIYF	NA	few	TRBV9	TRBJ1-3
TGTGCCAGTCAACAGGGGATGAACACTGAAGCTTTCTTT	CASQQGMNTEAFF	TRBD1	NA	TRBV10-3	TRBJ1-1
TGTGCCAGCAGTAGGACAGCGTCCAATCAGCCCCAGCATTTT	CASSRTASNQPQHF	NA	NA	TRBV6-1	TRBJ1-5
TGTGCCAGCAGGAGACAGGGGGCTAACTATGGCTACACCTTC	CASRRQGANYGYTF	TRBD1	NA	TRBV6-1	TRBJ1-2